This T cell receptor beta chain was found in a study of blood T cell repertoires in COVID-19. Study as a whole: PBMCs, B-cell-depleted T cells, or T cells provided the cDNA or gDNA that made up the material.

Original analysis: It was from reference gene primer amplification that nucleated cell counts were estimated. This table comes from immunoSEQ multiplex PCR, and its TCRdb copy is limited to in-frame clones, with some not included. D and trimming come from the DNA, and the V and J calls and clone size come from that table. The top ten clones hold around 1% of a sample with about 230,000 clones, about 85% of them seen once. V trimming: 5 bases; J trimming: 6 bases; junction bases outside the gene matches: 8. Germline CDR1 and CDR2: LNHDA and SQIVND (reference sequence). The length of the CDR3 is 15 residues.

Sequencing was done on a sample of peripheral blood. The sequence was collected from a middle-aged man with acute or convalescent COVID-19. This chain uses TRBV19 with TRBJ1-5; 9 positions agree with TRBD1. The chain's CDR3 is CASSALDRGRQPQHF. In nucleotides, the CDR3 is TGTGCCAGTAGTGCCCTGGACAGGGGACGTCAGCCCCAGCATTTT.